The 10 T cell receptor beta chains below all came from one sample that was sequenced in a study of T cells in Graves' hyperthyroidism and ophthalmopathy. Amplification of TCR beta CDR3 regions used RNA as the template. During a first-round RT-PCR of the TCR CDR3, the HTBI primer set was used. TCRdb independently ran MiXCR on the multiplex PCR reads; one entry per CDR3 protein. The data contain more than 600,000 distinct CDR3 sequences, about a sixth of them singletons. The sequenced material came from blood. The receptors derive from a man between 18 and 29 years old with Graves' hyperthyroidism.

The genes are TRBV19 and TRBJ1-1; D remains unclear. Per the germline V gene, CDR1 is LNHDA and CDR2 is SQIVND (reference sequence). The CDR3 is 14 amino acids. The germline V and J ends were trimmed by 5 bases and 5 bases, with 15 bases remaining between them. Here the CDR3 reads CASSLGLPRTEAFF. The CDR3 nucleotides are TGTGCCAGTAGTCTTGGACTCCCAAGGACTGAAGCTTTCTTT.

This clonotype was picked up a small number of times. This chain uses TRBV7-7 with TRBJ2-1; no clear D gene. The length of the CDR3 is 13 residues. From germline, CDR1 is SSHAT and CDR2 FNYEAQ (reference sequence). Trimming took 4 bases from V and 9 from J, leaving 13 bases between them. CDR3 in DNA: TGTGCCAGCAGCTCCCAGGCCGTTACTGAGCAGTTCTTC. Its protein is CASSSQAVTEQFF.

The chain uses TRBV9 and TRBJ2-7; D remains ambiguous. Germline V gene sequence: CDR1 SGDLS, CDR2 YYNGEE. CDR3 length equals 15 residues. The V end lost 3 bases, the J end lost 7 bases, and 20 bases lay between the germline ends. The chain's CDR3 is CASSGSMPGPLEQYF. Written as DNA, the CDR3 is TGTGCCAGCAGCGGTTCAATGCCTGGGCCTTTAGAGCAGTACTTC.

This clonotype was seen ten or more times. Written as DNA, the CDR3 is TGTGCCAGCAGTCGTGCGGTTTACAATGAGCAGTTCTTC. This gives the protein CASSRAVYNEQFF. This sequence joins TRBV12-3 or TRBV12-4 and TRBJ2-1; D is uncertain. Trimming cost V 5 bases and J 4 bases, with 9 bases left between them. The CDR3 length is 13 residues.

This clonotype has at least ten counts. The V gene is TRBV5-1, the J gene TRBJ2-3; TRBD2 matches 10 bases. The CDR3 consists of 15 residues. The germline V gene has CDR1 SGHRS and CDR2 YFSETQ. Unmatched junction bases numbered 5, after V lost 7 bases and J lost 0 bases. This chain's CDR3 is CASEQLAGSTDTQYF. The CDR3 DNA reads as TGCGCCAGCGAACAACTAGCGGGGAGCACAGATACGCAGTATTTT.

The V and J genes are TRBV20-1 and TRBJ2-1, with 10 bases lining up with TRBD2. CDR1 is DFQATT, CDR2 SNEGSKA, per germline (reference sequence). This CDR3 has 14 amino acids. V lost 4 bases, J lost 12 bases, and 12 bases stayed unmatched. CDR3 coding DNA: TGCAGTGCTACCCCTAGCGGGAGCTCATCAGGGCAGTTCTTC. Translation: CSATPSGSSSGQFF.

This clonotype has a count of ten or more. The CDR3 nucleotides are TGTGCCAGCAGCACCTTGACAGGGCGGAATGGAGAGACCCAGTACTTC. This sequence encodes CASSTLTGRNGETQYF. J is TRBJ2-5 and V is TRBV11-2, with 7 bases aligning to TRBD1. V shed 5 bases, J shed 4 bases, and the junction held 13 bases outside the gene matches. CDR3 length equals 16 residues. Germline CDR1 SGHAT, CDR2 FQNNGV.

This clonotype was found many times. This chain uses TRBV19 with TRBJ2-1; either TRBD1 or TRBD2 may fit D (5 bases each). The CDR3 is 17 residues long. Trimming shortened V by 3 bases and J by 1 base, and 16 bases separated the two germline ends. Germline-derived CDR1 and CDR2 are LNHDA and SQIVND (reference sequence). The CDR3 loop is CASSILSGGKSYNEQFF. DNA for the CDR3: TGTGCCAGTAGTATCCTAAGTGGGGGAAAGTCCTACAATGAGCAGTTCTTC.

This clonotype occurred a few times. This sequence joins TRBV29-1 and TRBJ2-7; 8 nucleotides agree with TRBD2. The germline gives CDR1 SQVTM, CDR2 ANQGSEA. The junction had 4 bases not matched to a gene; V was cut back by 6 bases and J by 0 bases. The CDR3 length is 13 residues. The CDR3 DNA is TGCAGCGTGACTAGCGATAACTCCTACGAGCAGTACTTC. Translation: CSVTSDNSYEQYF.

This clonotype was counted many times. The chain combines TRBV18 with TRBJ1-2; the D is unclear. The CDR3 is made up of 14 amino acids. V lost 3 bases and J lost 8, with 16 bases in between. Germline CDR1 and CDR2: KGHSH and LQKENI. CDR3: CASSPGGERGGYTF. CDR3 DNA sequence: TGTGCCAGCTCACCCGGTGGGGAAAGAGGAGGCTACACCTTC.